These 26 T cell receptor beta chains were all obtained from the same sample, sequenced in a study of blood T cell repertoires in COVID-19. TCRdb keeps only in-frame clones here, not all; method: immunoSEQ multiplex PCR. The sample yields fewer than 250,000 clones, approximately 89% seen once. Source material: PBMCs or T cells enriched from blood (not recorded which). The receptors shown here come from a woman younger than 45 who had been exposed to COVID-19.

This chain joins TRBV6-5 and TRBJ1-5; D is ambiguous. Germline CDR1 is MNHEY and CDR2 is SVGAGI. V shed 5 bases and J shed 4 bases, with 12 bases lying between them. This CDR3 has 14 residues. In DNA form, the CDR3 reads TGTGCCAGCAGTCCCCCCGGGTGGAATCAGCCCCAGCATTTT. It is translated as CASSPPGWNQPQHF.

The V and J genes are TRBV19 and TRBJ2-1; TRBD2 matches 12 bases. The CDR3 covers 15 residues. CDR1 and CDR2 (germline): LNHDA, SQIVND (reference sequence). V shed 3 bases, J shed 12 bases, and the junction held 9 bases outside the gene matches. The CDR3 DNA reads TGTGCCAGTAGTATTAGTCTAGCGGGAGGGGTTGGGCAGTTCTTC. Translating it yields CASSISLAGGVGQFF.

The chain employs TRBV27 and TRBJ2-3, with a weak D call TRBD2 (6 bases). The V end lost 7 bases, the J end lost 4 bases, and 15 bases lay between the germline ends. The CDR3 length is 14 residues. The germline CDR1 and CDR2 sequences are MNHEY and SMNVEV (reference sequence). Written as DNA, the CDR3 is TGTGCCAGCAAGGTCGGGAGTTACGCAGATACGCAGTATTTT. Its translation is CASKVGSYADTQYF.

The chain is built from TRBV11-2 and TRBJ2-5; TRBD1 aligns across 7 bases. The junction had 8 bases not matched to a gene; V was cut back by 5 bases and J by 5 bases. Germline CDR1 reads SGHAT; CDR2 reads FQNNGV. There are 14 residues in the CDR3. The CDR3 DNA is TGTGCCAGCAGCCCCCAGGGACAGCGGGAGACCCAGTACTTC. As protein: CASSPQGQRETQYF.

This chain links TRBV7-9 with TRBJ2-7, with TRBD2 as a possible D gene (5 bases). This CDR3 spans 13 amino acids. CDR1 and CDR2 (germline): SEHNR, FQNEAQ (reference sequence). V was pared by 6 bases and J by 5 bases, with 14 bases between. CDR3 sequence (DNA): TGTGCCAGCAGACCCGGGGTCCGCAACGAGCAGTACTTC. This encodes CASRPGVRNEQYF. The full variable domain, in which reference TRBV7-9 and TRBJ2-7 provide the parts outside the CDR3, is DTGVSQNPRHKITKRGQNVTFRCDPISEHNRLYWYRQTLGQGPEFLTYFQNEAQLEKSRLLSDRFSAERPKGSFSTLEIQRTEQGDSAMYLCASRPGVRNEQYFGPGTRLTVT.

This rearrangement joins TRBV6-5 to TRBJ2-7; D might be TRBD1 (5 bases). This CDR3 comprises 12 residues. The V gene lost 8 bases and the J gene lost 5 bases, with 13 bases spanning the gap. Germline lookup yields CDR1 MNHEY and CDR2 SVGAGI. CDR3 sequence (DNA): TGTGCCAGCCAGGGTGTTTTTGACGAGCAGTACTTC. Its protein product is CASQGVFDEQYF.

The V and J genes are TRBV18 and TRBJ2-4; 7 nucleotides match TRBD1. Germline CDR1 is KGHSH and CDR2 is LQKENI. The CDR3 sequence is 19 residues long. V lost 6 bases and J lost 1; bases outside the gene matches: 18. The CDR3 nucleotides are TGTGCCAGCTCCACCTCAACAATAAGACAGGGAGATGCCAAAAACATTCAGTACTTC. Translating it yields CASSTSTIRQGDAKNIQYF.

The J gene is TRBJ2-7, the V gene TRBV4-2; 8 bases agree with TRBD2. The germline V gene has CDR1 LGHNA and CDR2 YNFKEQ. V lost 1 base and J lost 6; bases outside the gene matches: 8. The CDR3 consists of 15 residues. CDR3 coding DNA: TGTGCCAGCAGCCAAGCCGCAGCGGGAGTTGCCGAGCAGTACTTC. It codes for CASSQAAAGVAEQYF.

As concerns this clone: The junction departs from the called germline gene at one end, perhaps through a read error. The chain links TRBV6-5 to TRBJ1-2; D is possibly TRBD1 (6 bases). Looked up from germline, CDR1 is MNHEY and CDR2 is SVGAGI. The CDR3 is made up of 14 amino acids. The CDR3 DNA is TGTGCCAGCAGTTACTTCCCCCCGTCGACAGGCATCCTCTTC. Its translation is CASSYFPPSTGILF.

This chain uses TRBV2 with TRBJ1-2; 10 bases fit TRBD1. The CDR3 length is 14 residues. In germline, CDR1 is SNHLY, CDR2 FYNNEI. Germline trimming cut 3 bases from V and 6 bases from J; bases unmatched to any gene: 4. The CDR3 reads CASSDGQGVHGYTF. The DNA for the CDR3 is TGTGCCAGCAGTGATGGACAGGGGGTGCATGGCTACACCTTC.

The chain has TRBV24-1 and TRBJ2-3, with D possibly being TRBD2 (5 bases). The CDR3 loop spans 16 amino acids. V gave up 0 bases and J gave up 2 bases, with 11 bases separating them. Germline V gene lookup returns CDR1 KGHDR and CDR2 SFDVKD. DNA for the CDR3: TGTGCCACCAGTGATTTGGTCAGCGGCGACACAGATACGCAGTATTTT. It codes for CATSDLVSGDTDTQYF.

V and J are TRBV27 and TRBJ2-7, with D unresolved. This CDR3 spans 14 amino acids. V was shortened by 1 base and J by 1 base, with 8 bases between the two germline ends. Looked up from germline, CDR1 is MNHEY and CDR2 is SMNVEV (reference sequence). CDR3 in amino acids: CASSLWSGSYEQYF. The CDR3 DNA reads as TGTGCCAGCAGTTTATGGAGTGGGTCCTACGAGCAGTACTTC.

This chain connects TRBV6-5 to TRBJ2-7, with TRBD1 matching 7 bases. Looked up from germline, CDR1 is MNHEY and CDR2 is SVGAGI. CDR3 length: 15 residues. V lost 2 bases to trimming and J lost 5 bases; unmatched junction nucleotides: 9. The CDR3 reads CASSYGPDRVDEQYF. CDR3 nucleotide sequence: TGTGCCAGCAGTTACGGACCTGACAGGGTAGACGAGCAGTACTTC.

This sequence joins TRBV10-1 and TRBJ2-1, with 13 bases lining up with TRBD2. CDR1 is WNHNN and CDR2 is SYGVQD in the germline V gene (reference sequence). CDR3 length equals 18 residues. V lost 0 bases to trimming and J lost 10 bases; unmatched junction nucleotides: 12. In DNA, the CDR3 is TGCGCCAGCAGTGAGTCCGGTATGTGGACTAGCGGGAGAGACGAGCAGTTCTTC. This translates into CASSESGMWTSGRDEQFF.

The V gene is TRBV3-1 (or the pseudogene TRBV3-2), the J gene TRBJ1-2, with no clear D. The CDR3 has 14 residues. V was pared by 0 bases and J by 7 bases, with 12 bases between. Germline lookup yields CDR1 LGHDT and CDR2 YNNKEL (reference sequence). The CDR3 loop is CASSQEPVRSGYTF. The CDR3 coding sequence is TGTGCCAGCAGCCAAGAACCGGTTCGCTCTGGCTACACCTTC.

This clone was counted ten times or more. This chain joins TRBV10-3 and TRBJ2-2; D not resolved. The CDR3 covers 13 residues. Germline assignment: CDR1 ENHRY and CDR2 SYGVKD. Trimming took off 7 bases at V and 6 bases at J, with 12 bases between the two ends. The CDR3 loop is CAIKAREAGELFF. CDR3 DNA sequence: TGTGCCATCAAAGCCCGAGAGGCCGGGGAGCTGTTTTTT.

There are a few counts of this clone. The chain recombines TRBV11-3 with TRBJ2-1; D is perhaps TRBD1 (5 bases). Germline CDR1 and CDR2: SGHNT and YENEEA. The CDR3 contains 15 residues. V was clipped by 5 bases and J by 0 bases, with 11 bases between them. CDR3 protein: CASSLQGGSYNEQFF. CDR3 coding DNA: TGTGCCAGCAGCCTCCAGGGCGGCTCCTACAATGAGCAGTTCTTC. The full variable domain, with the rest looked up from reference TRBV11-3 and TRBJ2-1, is EAGVVQSPRYKIIEKKQPVAFWCNPISGHNTLYWYLQNLGQGPELLIRYENEEAVDDSQLPKDRFSAERLKGVDSTLKIQPAELGDSAVYLCASSLQGGSYNEQFFGPGTRLTVL.

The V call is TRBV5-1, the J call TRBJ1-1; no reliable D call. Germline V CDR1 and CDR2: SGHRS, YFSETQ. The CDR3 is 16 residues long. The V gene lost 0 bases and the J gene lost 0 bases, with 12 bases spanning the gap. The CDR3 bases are TGCGCCAGCAGCTTGGGTGGTGGGCAGATGAACACTGAAGCTTTCTTT. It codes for CASSLGGGQMNTEAFF.

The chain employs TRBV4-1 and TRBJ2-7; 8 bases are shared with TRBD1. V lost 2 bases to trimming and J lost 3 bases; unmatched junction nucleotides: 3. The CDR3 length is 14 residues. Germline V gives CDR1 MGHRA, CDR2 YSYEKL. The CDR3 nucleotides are TGCGCCAGCAGCCAAACAGGGGGTCTCTACGAGCAGTACTTC. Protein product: CASSQTGGLYEQYF.

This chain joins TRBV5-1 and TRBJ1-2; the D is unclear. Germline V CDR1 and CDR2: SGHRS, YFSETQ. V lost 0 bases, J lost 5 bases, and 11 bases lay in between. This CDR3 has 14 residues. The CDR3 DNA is TGCGCCAGCAGCTTGGACGGAGCCGCATATGGCTACACCTTC. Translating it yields CASSLDGAAYGYTF.

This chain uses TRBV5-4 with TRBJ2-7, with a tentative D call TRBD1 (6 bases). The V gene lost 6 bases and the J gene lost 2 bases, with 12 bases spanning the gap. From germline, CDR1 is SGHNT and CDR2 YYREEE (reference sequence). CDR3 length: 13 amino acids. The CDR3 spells CASTSAGAYEQYF. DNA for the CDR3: TGTGCCAGCACCTCGGCAGGGGCCTACGAGCAGTACTTC.

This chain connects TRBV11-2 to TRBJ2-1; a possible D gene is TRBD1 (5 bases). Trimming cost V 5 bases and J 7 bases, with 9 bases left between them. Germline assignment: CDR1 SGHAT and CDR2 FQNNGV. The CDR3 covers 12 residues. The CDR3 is CASSPGANEQFF. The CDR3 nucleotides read TGTGCCAGCAGCCCTGGGGCGAATGAGCAGTTCTTC.

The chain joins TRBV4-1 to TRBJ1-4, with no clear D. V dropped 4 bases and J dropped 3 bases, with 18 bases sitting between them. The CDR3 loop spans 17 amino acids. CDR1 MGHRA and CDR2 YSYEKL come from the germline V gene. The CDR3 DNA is TGCGCCAGCAGCCTAAGTTCGGGGAACGGGCCTAATGAAAAACTGTTTTTT. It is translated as CASSLSSGNGPNEKLFF.

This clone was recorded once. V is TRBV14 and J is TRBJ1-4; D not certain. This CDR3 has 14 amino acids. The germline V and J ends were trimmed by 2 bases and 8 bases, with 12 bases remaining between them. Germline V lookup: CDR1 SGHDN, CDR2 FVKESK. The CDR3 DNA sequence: TGTGCCAGCAGCCAATATGGGTTCGGGGAAAAACTGTTTTTT. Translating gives CASSQYGFGEKLFF.

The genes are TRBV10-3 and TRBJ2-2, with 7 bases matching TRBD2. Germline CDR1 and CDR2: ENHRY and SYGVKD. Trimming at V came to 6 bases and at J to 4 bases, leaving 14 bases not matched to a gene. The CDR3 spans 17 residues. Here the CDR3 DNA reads TGTGCCATCAGGGCTAGCGGTCCTAGGCAAGGCACCGGGGAGCTGTTTTTT. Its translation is CAIRASGPRQGTGELFF.

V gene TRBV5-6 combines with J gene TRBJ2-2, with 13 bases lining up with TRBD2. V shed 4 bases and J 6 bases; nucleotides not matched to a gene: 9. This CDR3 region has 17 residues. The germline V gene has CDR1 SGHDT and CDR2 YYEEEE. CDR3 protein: CASSGDTSGRGPGELFF. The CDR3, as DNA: TGTGCCAGCAGCGGGGACACTAGCGGGAGGGGTCCCGGGGAGCTGTTTTTT. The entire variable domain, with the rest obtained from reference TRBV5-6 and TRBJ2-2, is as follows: DAGVTQSPTHLIKTRGQQVTLRCSPKSGHDTVSWYQQALGQGPQFIFQYYEEEERQRGNFPDRFSGHQFPNYSSELNVNALLLGDSALYLCASSGDTSGRGPGELFFGEGSRLTVL.